These 20 T cell receptor beta chains came from one sample sequenced in a study of a mutant IDH1 vaccine in newly diagnosed glioma. For these TCRs, the target antigens are not known. Time point specified: week 5, during vaccination. Vaccinated patients received 300 ug of mutant IDH1 20-mer peptide per dose, with topical imiquimod. Clones were sequenced by immunoSEQ multiplex PCR, and TCRdb holds only the in-frame ones, with some missing. The table has tens of thousands of clones, around 80% seen once. The starting material was PBMCs, obtained from a glioma patient whose treatment included an IDH1 peptide vaccine. The source of these receptors is a woman aged 40 to 55 with glioma.

This clone has only a few counts. CDR3 region: CATLTGRYGYTF. For the CDR3, the DNA is TGTGCCACCCTAACAGGGAGGTATGGCTACACCTTC. This chain joins TRBV19 and TRBJ1-2; the D gene is possibly TRBD1 (6 bases). The CDR3 spans 12 residues. Looked up from germline, CDR1 is LNHDA and CDR2 is SQIVND (reference sequence). V was shortened by 10 bases and J by 5 bases, with 14 bases between the two germline ends.

V is TRBV19 and J is TRBJ2-5, with D possibly called TRBD1 or TRBD2 (6 bases each). V lost 6 bases and J 4 bases, leaving 18 bases between the germline ends. CDR1 is LNHDA, CDR2 SQIVND, per germline (reference sequence). The CDR3 length is 15 residues. The CDR3 DNA follows: TGTGCCAGTAGCCCCGGGGGCGGCGAGGTAGAGACCCAGTACTTC. Its protein is CASSPGGGEVETQYF.

V usage is TRBV2 and J usage is TRBJ2-5; perhaps TRBD1 as D (5 bases). The V gene lost 3 bases and the J gene lost 14 bases, with 13 bases spanning the gap. CDR3 length: 11 residues. The germline V gene encodes CDR1 SNHLY and CDR2 FYNNEI. The DNA for the CDR3 is TGTGCCAGCAGTGAGATGACAGTAGAATACTTC. Encoded protein: CASSEMTVEYF.

The chain combines TRBV7-2 with TRBJ2-1, with 9 positions matching TRBD1. The J segment lost 1 base and the V segment lost 6 bases, leaving 4 bases of the junction unmatched. The germline V gene has CDR1 SGHTA and CDR2 FQGNSA. CDR3 length equals 15 residues. The CDR3 DNA reads as TGTGCCAGCAGTCATGACAGGGGGTCCTACAATGAGCAGTTCTTC. Translated: CASSHDRGSYNEQFF.

CDR3 protein: CASRAGDSRYEQYF. CDR3 DNA sequence: TGTGCCAGCAGGGCCGGGGACAGTCGCTACGAGCAGTACTTC. The V gene is TRBV6-5, the J gene TRBJ2-7; 7 positions match TRBD1. Germline trimming cut 6 bases from V and 3 bases from J; bases unmatched to any gene: 8. Germline values: CDR1 MNHEY, CDR2 SVGAGI. The CDR3 contains 14 residues.

This chain uses TRBV11-1 with TRBJ2-7; D remains ambiguous. The germline V gene encodes CDR1 SGHAT and CDR2 FQDESV (reference sequence). The V end lost 3 bases, the J end lost 7 bases, and 13 bases lay between the germline ends. CDR3 length: 13 residues. Here the CDR3 DNA reads TGTGCCAGCAGCTTGGTCAGGTCTGGGGAGCAGTACTTC. This codes for CASSLVRSGEQYF.

This clone has a single count. The V and J genes are TRBV9 and TRBJ1-1, with a tentative D call TRBD1 (5 bases). Germline CDR1 is SGDLS and CDR2 is YYNGEE. The CDR3 covers 14 residues. V gave up 4 bases and J gave up 4 bases, with 14 bases separating them. The CDR3 loop is CASSIQDTPTEAFF. DNA for the CDR3: TGTGCCAGCAGCATACAGGACACACCCACTGAAGCTTTCTTT.

J is TRBJ1-5 and V is TRBV18; TRBD1 agrees at 8 bases. The trim removed 5 bases at V and 6 bases at J, leaving 9 bases unmatched. Looked up from germline, CDR1 is KGHSH and CDR2 is LQKENI. This CDR3 spans 15 amino acids. This chain's CDR3 is CASSTQGAPGQPQHF. The CDR3 DNA reads as TGTGCCAGCTCAACCCAGGGGGCGCCGGGTCAGCCCCAGCATTTT.

This sequence joins TRBV19 and TRBJ1-1, with a tentative D call TRBD1 (5 bases). Trimming removed 1 base from V and 1 base from J, with 7 bases in between. In germline, CDR1 is LNHDA, CDR2 SQIVND (reference sequence). The CDR3 contains 14 residues. CDR3 amino acids: CASSIGQSNTEAFF. The DNA of the CDR3 is TGTGCCAGTAGTATAGGACAGTCGAACACTGAAGCTTTCTTT.

The chain carries TRBV4-1 and TRBJ1-2, with 8 bases lining up with TRBD1. Germline V gives CDR1 MGHRA, CDR2 YSYEKL. With 0 bases clipped from V and 7 bases from J, the junction kept 10 bases outside the gene matches. The CDR3 loop spans 16 amino acids. The CDR3 bases are TGCGCCAGCAGCCAAGAGGCGACAGGGGCCCGAGGTGGCTACACCTTC. Residues: CASSQEATGARGGYTF.

The chain uses TRBV5-1 and TRBJ1-2; D is uncertain. The CDR3 has 14 residues. V was clipped by 1 base and J by 3 bases, with 10 bases between them. The germline CDR1 and CDR2 sequences are SGHRS and YFSETQ. As DNA, the CDR3 is TGCGCCAGCAGCTTGACGGGTCAGGACTATGGCTACACCTTC. Protein: CASSLTGQDYGYTF.

The V gene is TRBV7-2, the J gene TRBJ2-7; 9 bases map to TRBD1. V was clipped by 2 bases and J by 5 bases; unmatched bases: 4. Germline CDR1 is SGHTA and CDR2 is FQGNSA. This CDR3 spans 14 amino acids. DNA for the CDR3: TGTGCCAGCAGCTTATGGGGACAGGGCAACGAGCAGTACTTC. Protein sequence: CASSLWGQGNEQYF.

J is TRBJ2-1 and V is TRBV7-9, with 10 bases fitting TRBD1. The CDR3 length is 19 residues. Trimming took 5 bases from V and 9 from J; bases not matched to a gene: 22. CDR1 is SEHNR and CDR2 is FQNEAQ in the germline V gene (reference sequence). For the CDR3, the DNA is TGTGCCAGCAGCATGCCCGGGACAGGGGCCGCAATGGCAATCGGTGAGCAGTTCTTC. It specifies CASSMPGTGAAMAIGEQFF.

CDR3: CASSEEREKLFF. As DNA, the CDR3 is TGTGCCAGCAGTGAAGAGAGGGAAAAACTGTTTTTT. V gene TRBV2 combines with J gene TRBJ1-4; no clear D gene. V lost 1 base and J 8 bases, leaving 5 bases between the germline ends. The length of the CDR3 is 12 residues. From germline, CDR1 is SNHLY and CDR2 FYNNEI.

The V and J genes are TRBV12-5 and TRBJ1-5; 9 bases match TRBD1. This CDR3 contains 16 residues. Germline V lookup: CDR1 LGHNT, CDR2 FRNRAP. After removal of 5 bases from V and 4 bases from J, the junction contained 9 bases not matched to a gene. The CDR3 coding sequence is TGTGCTAGTGGTCCCTTACCGGGACAGGGTAATCAGCCCCAGCATTTT. It translates to CASGPLPGQGNQPQHF.

The rearrangement joins TRBV6-4 to TRBJ2-3; the D call may be TRBD1 or TRBD2 (6 bases each). Germline V gives CDR1 MRHNA, CDR2 SNTAGT. CDR3 length equals 16 residues. The germline V and J ends were trimmed by 2 bases and 6 bases, with 18 bases remaining between them. CDR3 protein: CASSDQGTLGGDTQYF. CDR3 nucleotides: TGTGCCAGCAGTGACCAAGGGACTCTGGGGGGCGATACGCAGTATTTT.

V is TRBV18 and J is TRBJ2-3, with D possibly being TRBD1 (6 bases). The CDR3 length is 14 residues. V gave up 3 bases and J gave up 2 bases, with 9 bases separating them. Germline assignment: CDR1 KGHSH and CDR2 LQKENI. CDR3 region: CASSPRQATDTQYF. The CDR3 nucleotides are TGTGCCAGCTCACCCCGACAGGCCACAGATACGCAGTATTTT.

V gene TRBV9 combines with J gene TRBJ2-7, with D unclear. V lost 0 bases and J 0 bases, leaving 4 bases between the germline ends. This CDR3 has 13 amino acids. Germline CDR1 reads SGDLS; CDR2 reads YYNGEE. CDR3 bases: TGTGCCAGCAGCGTAGCAGACTCCTACGAGCAGTACTTC. Translating gives CASSVADSYEQYF.

V gene TRBV6-1 combines with J gene TRBJ1-1; unclear D gene. The CDR3 is 13 residues long. The ends were cut back, 8 bases at V and 1 base at J, with 11 bases in the middle. Germline V CDR1 and CDR2: MNHNS, SASEGT. The CDR3 loop reads CASVTRENTEAFF. CDR3 coding DNA: TGTGCCAGCGTGACACGGGAGAACACTGAAGCTTTCTTT.

This chain links TRBV7-2 with TRBJ1-4; weak D call: TRBD1 (6 bases). Germline V gene sequence: CDR1 SGHTA, CDR2 FQGNSA. V was cut by 5 bases and J by 8 bases, with 18 bases left in between. The CDR3 is 15 amino acids. This chain's CDR3 is CASSVTGPLREKLFF. CDR3 coding DNA: TGTGCCAGCAGCGTCACAGGGCCCTTAAGGGAAAAACTGTTTTTT.